The entry below gives a single TCR beta chain sequence along with its context. Its antigen is currently not known. No much larger clone exists at a distance of one base, and base qualities are not known. Patients with autoimmune disease history or receiving systemic immunosuppression were excluded from the trial. Peripheral blood for TCR sequencing was collected from all dose cohorts at baseline, on cycle 4 day 1, and on cycle 7 day 1. Samples came from an open-label, multicenter, first-in-human phase I dose-escalation trial of ivuxolimab. Adults with locally advanced or metastatic melanoma, renal cell carcinoma, hepatocellular carcinoma or head and neck squamous cell carcinoma were enrolled in the trial. Before TCR sequencing, CD4+ and CD8+ T cells were separately sorted from peripheral blood. Genomic DNA was isolated from the sorted cells so that the TCRbeta CDR3 region could be sequenced. The immunoSEQ Assay was used to sequence the TCRbeta CDR3 regions. TCRdb took over this immuneACCESS table, retaining in-frame rearrangements with V and J assigned. Such tables are incomplete; in checked studies, under half of the missing clones stem from an unresolved V gene, and the remainder is unexplained. The sample has just over 60,000 clones on record, 92% of them singletons. The biggest ten clones account for 0.62% of the sample.

The sample originates from a study of OX40 agonist ivuxolimab in advanced cancers. About the investigation overall: Ivuxolimab was a fully human IgG2 agonistic monoclonal antibody targeting the costimulatory receptor OX40 (CD134). Intravenous ivuxolimab was administered to patients every 2 weeks at six dose levels: 0.01, 0.1, 0.3, 1.5, 3 and 10 mg/kg. Among the 50 to 55 dose-escalation patients, about 20 had hepatocellular carcinoma, 15 or so melanoma, 9 renal cell carcinoma and 9 head and neck cancer. In the dose-escalation cohort, roughly 80% of patients were male, and the mean age was approximately 55 years, with a range of roughly 20 to 85. Prior anti-PD-1, anti-PD-L1 or anti-CTLA-4 therapy was permitted, and checkpoint inhibitors had been received by about 44% of dose-escalation patients. Partial responses occurred in three dose-escalation patients: two with cutaneous melanoma and one with hepatocellular carcinoma. The point of sequencing TCRbeta in the periphery was to test whether ivuxolimab changed TCR sequence diversity and drove clonal T-cell expansion. The paper reports the monotherapy dose-escalation portion (N of about 54 patients) of the phase I ivuxolimab trial. Overall study results and their limits: On average, CD8+ T cells showed more expanded clones than CD4+ T cells after ivuxolimab. The antigen specificity of the peripheral T cells that underwent clonal expansion was not determined. Low levels of normalized T-cell clonal expansion were also seen in some nonresponding patients. Partial responders in the 0.1-3.0 mg/kg groups had among the lowest normalized peripheral clonal expansion, especially among CD8+ T cells. Clonal expansion of both CD4+ and CD8+ blood T cells was observed from baseline to week 6 at doses 0.1 to 3.0 mg/kg.

CDR3 length: 13 amino acids, cysteine to phenylalanine. The retained sequence is limited to the CDR3, 39 bases, with the frame set at the first base. V is clipped by 5 bases and J by 6 bases, and the sequence between their germline boundaries is 11 bases long. Per the germline V gene, SGHVS is the CDR1 and FNYEAQ is the CDR2. Material: CD4+ or CD8+ T cells sorted from blood, obtained in a trial of the OX40 agonist ivuxolimab. The rearranged segments are TRBV7-6 and TRBJ2-1; the D gene identity is not certain. The sequence was obtained from an adult with an advanced solid tumor such as melanoma, head and neck, liver or kidney cancer. The CDR3 reads as follows: CASSQRPSNEQFF. The nucleotide sequence reads TGTGCCAGCAGCCAACGCCCCTCCAATGAGCAGTTCTTC.